These T cell receptor beta chains were read from a single sample in a study of T-cell reconstitution after alpha-beta-depleted transplantation in children. Via MiXCR, TCRdb re-called the PCR reads, giving one row per CDR3 protein. The sample has around 200,000 distinct CDR3 sequences, more than 15% seen once. The source material was PBMCs, mostly from graft donor cells, sampled 360 days after TCRalphabeta/CD19-depleted stem cell transplant. The receptors were gathered from a male patient aged 2 to 10 who had a stem cell transplant for acute lymphoblastic leukemia, so the T cells may come from the graft donor. CDR3s include the opening cysteine and the closing phenylalanine or tryptophan. Fields, in order: V gene, clone size, J gene, D gene, CDR3 DNA, CDR3 protein. The D gene is left open where the match is weak. Some rows mark clone size as missing; the rest say once, few, many or name a class of expanded clone.

>TRBV3-1|few|TRBJ2-1|TRBD2
TGTGCCAGCAGCCAAGAAGGGACACTATGGACTAGCGGTTACAATGAGCAGTTCTTC
CASSQEGTLWTSGYNEQFF
>TRBV7-9|NA|TRBJ2-3|NA
TGTGCCAGCAGCTTAGTTTCGGGCAGGTACACAGATACGCAGTATTTT
CASSLVSGRYTDTQYF
>TRBV6-5|NA|TRBJ2-1|NA
TGTGCCAGCAGTTACCGCCCTGACCTCAATGAGCAGTTCTTC
CASSYRPDLNEQFF
>TRBV5-6|NA|TRBJ1-1|NA
TGTGCCAGCAGCTTCCGATTTTCAGGGGACACTGAAGCTTTCTTT
CASSFRFSGDTEAFF
>TRBV12-3/TRBV12-4|few|TRBJ2-1|NA
TGTGCCAGCAGTTTCCCGGGGGGCCCAAGGGGAAATGAGCAGTTCTTC
CASSFPGGPRGNEQFF
>TRBV11-2|NA|TRBJ2-3|TRBD2
TGTGCCAGCAGCTTGACGACTAGCAGAGATACGCAGTATTTT
CASSLTTSRDTQYF
>TRBV18|NA|TRBJ2-3|TRBD2
TGTGCCAGCTCACCCCCCCCGCTAGCGGGGGGCACAGATACGCAGTATTTT
CASSPPPLAGGTDTQYF
>TRBV4-3|NA|TRBJ2-7|TRBD2
TGCGCCAGCAGCCAAGGGATACACGGGAGGGGCGAGCAGTACTTC
CASSQGIHGRGEQYF
>TRBV12-3/TRBV12-4|NA|TRBJ2-7|NA
TGTGCCAGCAGTTTCTCCGGTCCCCGTAGCTCCTACGAGCAGTACTTC
CASSFSGPRSSYEQYF
>TRBV5-1|few|TRBJ1-4|NA
TGCGCCAGCAGCTTCTCTGATTCCCTAAATGAAAAACTGTTTTTT
CASSFSDSLNEKLFF
>TRBV20-1|NA|TRBJ2-1|NA
TGCAGTGCTAGAGATCGAGGGGGCTCCTACAATGAGCAGTTCTTC
CSARDRGGSYNEQFF
>TRBV5-6|many|TRBJ2-5|NA
TGTGCCAGCAGCTTGGGAAGTCTAGAGACCCAGTACTTC
CASSLGSLETQYF
>TRBV11-2|NA|TRBJ2-4|NA
TGTGCCAGCAGCTTGCCGGGACGCCCCAAAAACATTCAGTACTTC
CASSLPGRPKNIQYF
>TRBV6-2/TRBV6-3|few|TRBJ1-5|NA
TGTGCCAGCAGTTACTTAGCCCGCAATCAGCCCCAGCATTTT
CASSYLARNQPQHF
>TRBV25-1|NA|TRBJ2-2|NA
TGTGCCAGCAGTGACCTGGGGGGGGCATCGAACACCGGGGAGCTGTTTTTT
CASSDLGGASNTGELFF
>TRBV4-3|NA|TRBJ1-1|NA
TGCGCCAGCAGTCACTCGGACAGAGCAAACACTGAAGCTTTCTTT
CASSHSDRANTEAFF
>TRBV30|NA|TRBJ2-5|NA
TGTGCCTGGAGTGTACTCGGTCAAGAGACCCAGTACTTC
CAWSVLGQETQYF
>TRBV7-8|NA|TRBJ2-1|NA
TGTGCCAGCAGCTTAAGGCTGAGGACGGTTAAAAACAATGAGCAGTTCTTC
CASSLRLRTVKNNEQFF